This T cell receptor (beta chain) comes out of a study of cytotoxic CD8 clonotypes in ibrutinib-treated CLL. The protocol was immunoSEQ multiplex PCR, while the TCRdb copy is restricted to in-frame clones and leaves out a portion. The table records around 250,000 clones, 70% of them present only once. The CDR3 contains 12 residues. Looked up from germline, CDR1 is GTSNPN and CDR2 is SVGIG (reference sequence). Trimming removed 1 base at V and 5 bases at J, with 8 bases between. This sequence was found in a human donor with chronic lymphocytic leukemia. Material: PBMCs, obtained after 24 months of ibrutinib treatment. The chain joins TRBV30 to TRBJ2-5, with D hard to call. CDR3: CAWSESEETQYF. CDR3 DNA sequence: TGTGCCTGGAGTGAAAGTGAGGAGACCCAGTACTTC.